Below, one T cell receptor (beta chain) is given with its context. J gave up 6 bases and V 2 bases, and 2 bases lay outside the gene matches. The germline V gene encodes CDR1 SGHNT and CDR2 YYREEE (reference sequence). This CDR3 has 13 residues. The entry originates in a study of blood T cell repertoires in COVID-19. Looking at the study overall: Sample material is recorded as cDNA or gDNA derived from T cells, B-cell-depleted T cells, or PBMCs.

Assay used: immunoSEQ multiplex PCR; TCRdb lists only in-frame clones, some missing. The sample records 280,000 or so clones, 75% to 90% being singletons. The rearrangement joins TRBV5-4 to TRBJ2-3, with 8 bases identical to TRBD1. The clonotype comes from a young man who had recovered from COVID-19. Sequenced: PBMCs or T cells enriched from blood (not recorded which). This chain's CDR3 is CASSFRGRDTQYF. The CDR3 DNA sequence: TGTGCCAGCAGCTTCAGGGGGCGGGATACGCAGTATTTT.